The 21 T cell receptor beta chains given below trace back to one sample, sequenced in a study of blood T cell repertoires in COVID-19. This table comes from immunoSEQ multiplex PCR, and its TCRdb copy is limited to in-frame clones, with some not included. The profile shows roughly 290,000 clones, over 75% of them singletons. The sequenced sample consisted of peripheral blood. The receptors were gathered from a woman in her twenties or thirties with COVID-19, enrolled during active disease.

The chain couples TRBV5-1 to TRBJ2-7, with TRBD2 identical over 9 bases. J lost 6 bases, V lost 0 bases, and 4 bases had no gene match. This CDR3 has 14 amino acids. CDR1 SGHRS and CDR2 YFSETQ come from the germline V gene. The CDR3 is CASSLVPAGGEQYF. CDR3 bases: TGCGCCAGCAGCTTGGTTCCAGCGGGAGGCGAGCAGTACTTC.

Comment on this clone: The sample holds other DNA sequences that translate to the same CDR3. The rearrangement uses TRBV5-1 and TRBJ2-1, with 10 bases identical to TRBD1. The CDR3 contains 15 residues. From germline, CDR1 is SGHRS and CDR2 YFSETQ. Trimming removed 0 bases from V and 4 bases from J; junction bases left unmatched: 1. This CDR3 reads CASSLGQGAYNEQFF. The CDR3 DNA sequence: TGCGCCAGCAGCTTGGGACAGGGGGCATACAATGAGCAGTTCTTC.

The chain is built from TRBV19 and TRBJ2-2; 10 bases map to TRBD2. From germline, CDR1 is LNHDA and CDR2 SQIVND (reference sequence). V lost 7 bases to trimming and J lost 6 bases; unmatched junction nucleotides: 8. The CDR3 has 15 amino acids. CDR3: CASTRGTSGAGELFF. CDR3 sequence (DNA): TGTGCCAGTACCCGGGGAACTAGCGGGGCCGGGGAGCTGTTTTTT.

The chain uses TRBV11-3 and TRBJ2-2; tentative D call: TRBD2 (5 bases). The V end lost 2 bases, the J end lost 6 bases, and 10 bases lay between the germline ends. The CDR3 is made up of 14 amino acids. Germline V gives CDR1 SGHNT, CDR2 YENEEA. This CDR3 reads CASSLTGGPGELFF. In DNA form, the CDR3 reads TGTGCCAGCAGCTTAACCGGAGGCCCCGGGGAGCTGTTTTTT.

This clone was counted between two and nine times. The CDR3 bases are TGTGCCAGCAGCCAAGATCTGTACAGGGGAAATGAAAAACTGTTTTTT. Amino acid sequence: CASSQDLYRGNEKLFF. The V and J genes are TRBV4-2 and TRBJ1-4; 7 nucleotides line up with TRBD1. This CDR3 comprises 16 residues. Germline values: CDR1 LGHNA, CDR2 YNFKEQ. After removal of 0 bases from V and 5 bases from J, the junction contained 6 bases not matched to a gene.

This chain uses TRBV9 with TRBJ2-4, with 7 bases lining up with TRBD2. The CDR3 runs 14 residues. Germline loops: CDR1 SGDLS, CDR2 YYNGEE. The V gene end was trimmed by 6 bases and the J gene end by 5 bases; junction bases not matched to a gene: 8. For the CDR3, the DNA is TGTGCCAGCACGGGGCGGGGGAACCAAAACATTCAGTACTTC. As protein: CASTGRGNQNIQYF. The whole variable domain, filled in from reference TRBV9 and TRBJ2-4, reads DSGVTQTPKHLITATGQRVTLRCSPRSGDLSVYWYQQSLDQGLQFLIQYYNGEERAKGNILERFSAQQFPDLHSELNLSSLELGDSALYFCASTGRGNQNIQYFGAGTRLSVL.

V and J are TRBV30 and TRBJ2-1, with D perhaps TRBD2 (6 bases). The CDR3 is 13 amino acids. The ends were cut back, 6 bases at V and 4 bases at J, with 13 bases in the middle. Per the germline V gene, CDR1 is GTSNPN and CDR2 is SVGIG (reference sequence). CDR3 nucleotides: TGTGCCTGCTCGGGGGAGGTGTACAATGAGCAGTTCTTC. Its translation: CACSGEVYNEQFF.

This clone was recorded only once. V usage is TRBV20-1 and J usage is TRBJ2-2; 12 bases match TRBD1. V lost 3 bases, J lost 7 bases, and 9 bases stayed unmatched. Germline CDR1 reads DFQATT; CDR2 reads SNEGSKA (reference sequence). The CDR3 is 16 amino acids. CDR3 nucleotide sequence: TGCAGTGCTAGTTCCCCGGGACAGGGGGCGAACGGGGAGCTGTTTTTT. Its protein is CSASSPGQGANGELFF.

The chain couples TRBV11-2 to TRBJ2-3; 8 positions match TRBD2. Germline trimming cut 5 bases from V and 4 bases from J; bases unmatched to any gene: 5. The CDR3 is 14 amino acids. Germline V gives CDR1 SGHAT, CDR2 FQNNGV. The CDR3 sequence is CASSLVRGADTQYF. CDR3 bases: TGTGCCAGCAGCCTCGTGCGGGGGGCAGATACGCAGTATTTT.

The CDR3 bases are TGTGCCAGCAAGCGGACCGACAACACCGGGGAGCTGTTTTTT. Protein sequence: CASKRTDNTGELFF. The chain links TRBV2 to TRBJ2-2; a possible D gene is TRBD2 (5 bases). V lost 7 bases and J lost 2, with 11 bases in between. Germline V gives CDR1 SNHLY, CDR2 FYNNEI. This CDR3 is built from 14 residues.

With regard to this clone: The sample holds other DNA sequences that translate to the same CDR3. The chain uses TRBV7-9 and TRBJ1-1; unclear D gene. Germline loops: CDR1 SEHNR, CDR2 FQNEAQ (reference sequence). This CDR3 has 13 amino acids. V was cut by 3 bases and J by 1 base, with 6 bases left in between. Here the CDR3 reads CASSFSGNTEAFF. CDR3 DNA: TGTGCCAGCAGCTTCTCGGGGAACACTGAAGCTTTCTTT.

V and J are TRBV9 and TRBJ2-3; 9 bases align to TRBD1. The CDR3 has 15 amino acids. Germline CDR1 reads SGDLS; CDR2 reads YYNGEE. J lost 5 bases, V lost 4 bases, and 8 bases had no gene match. The CDR3 sequence is CASSPTGQGIDTQYF. Here the CDR3 DNA reads TGTGCCAGCAGCCCTACGGGACAGGGAATAGATACGCAGTATTTT.

The chain uses TRBV4-2 and TRBJ2-2; D may be TRBD2 (6 bases). In germline, CDR1 is LGHNA, CDR2 YNFKEQ. Deletions cut 4 bases from V and 5 bases from J, with 17 bases between. CDR3 length: 16 residues. This chain's CDR3 is CASSPHLGGGTGELFF. The CDR3 DNA follows: TGTGCCAGCAGCCCCCACCTGGGGGGAGGAACCGGGGAGCTGTTTTTT.

The chain uses TRBV5-3 and TRBJ1-5, with 8 nucleotides matching TRBD1. TRBV5-3 is labeled an ORF, and its function is uncertain. This CDR3 comprises 17 residues. V shed 1 base and J 2 bases; nucleotides not matched to a gene: 8. The CDR3 loop is CARSLRPGQEGNQPQHF. In nucleotides, the CDR3 is TGTGCCAGAAGCTTGAGGCCGGGACAGGAGGGCAATCAGCCCCAGCATTTT.

With respect to this clone: The junction departs from germline at one end; a sequencing error may be responsible. V usage is TRBV4-1 and J usage is TRBJ2-1, with 12 bases matching TRBD2. From germline, CDR1 is MGHRA and CDR2 YSYEKL. This CDR3 has 19 residues. The CDR3 spells CARSRLAGGLAGGPNEQFF. CDR3 nucleotides: TGCGCCCGCAGCCGGCTGGCGGGGGGCCTAGCGGGAGGGCCTAATGAGCAGTTCTTC.

The chain links TRBV27 to TRBJ1-2, with 7 bases lining up with TRBD1. The CDR3 extends over 14 amino acids. The junction had 8 bases not matched to a gene; V was cut back by 5 bases and J by 5 bases. Looked up from germline, CDR1 is MNHEY and CDR2 is SMNVEV (reference sequence). The DNA of the CDR3 is TGTGCCAGCAGTCTTACAGGGGAAAGGTATGGCTACACCTTC. This encodes CASSLTGERYGYTF.

The chain couples TRBV13 to TRBJ2-1; D remains unclear. The V and J ends lost 2 bases and 0 bases respectively, with 5 bases between them. The CDR3 covers 14 residues. Germline-derived CDR1 and CDR2 are PRHDT and FYEKMQ (reference sequence). CDR3 amino acids: CASSLTSSYNEQFF. DNA of the CDR3: TGTGCCAGCAGCTTAACAAGCTCCTACAATGAGCAGTTCTTC.

The chain joins TRBV28 to TRBJ1-6; possible D gene TRBD1, 5 bases. The germline V gene has CDR1 MDHEN and CDR2 SYDVKM. Deletions cut 6 bases from V and 3 bases from J, with 12 bases between. The CDR3 contains 15 residues. The CDR3 loop is CASSAGLIYNSPLHF. For the CDR3, the DNA is TGTGCCAGCAGCGCGGGACTTATCTATAATTCACCCCTCCACTTT.

The chain joins TRBV30 to TRBJ1-2, with unresolved D. The ends were cut back, 0 bases at V and 7 bases at J, with 15 bases in the middle. Per germline, CDR1 GTSNPN and CDR2 SVGIG (reference sequence). The CDR3 is made up of 14 amino acids. CDR3 in amino acids: CAWSVLPPRIGYTF. The CDR3 nucleotides read TGTGCCTGGAGTGTACTTCCACCGCGAATTGGCTACACCTTC.

The chain uses TRBV5-8 and TRBJ1-6, with 8 nucleotides matching TRBD1. CDR3 size: 15 residues. Germline V gene sequence: CDR1 SGHTS, CDR2 YDEGEE. Trimming cost V 0 bases and J 10 bases; bases outside gene matches: 6. The CDR3 protein is CASSLAVGTGSPLHF. CDR3 DNA sequence: TGTGCCAGCAGCTTGGCCGTTGGGACAGGATCACCCCTCCACTTT.

This clone was seen more than once but under ten times. The chain is built from TRBV7-9 and TRBJ2-2, with TRBD1 as a possible D gene (7 bases). In germline, CDR1 is SEHNR, CDR2 FQNEAQ (reference sequence). The CDR3 has 16 amino acids. V dropped 5 bases and J dropped 7 bases, with 20 bases sitting between them. In nucleotides, the CDR3 is TGTGCCAGCAGCGGGCGACAGGGAGGAACCATCGGGGAGCTGTTTTTT. Translation gives CASSGRQGGTIGELFF.